The clone carrying this TCR beta chain appeared a single time. TCR beta CDR3 amplification used RNA transcripts. Second-round multiplex PCR followed a first-round RT-PCR using HTBI primers. Each CDR3 protein gets one entry after TCRdb re-called the multiplex PCR reads with MiXCR. The sample lists around 660,000 distinct CDR3 sequences, 35% to 50% occurring once. The record originates from a study of Graves' ophthalmopathy and Graves' hyperthyroidism. Enrollment excluded any patients with other autoimmune diseases, uncontrolled infections, pregnancy or lactation. The PBMCs originated from over 9 ml of fresh peripheral blood. This CDR3 has 15 amino acids. Germline CDR1 LNHNV, CDR2 YYDKDF (reference sequence). V lost 1 base to trimming and J lost 10 bases; unmatched junction nucleotides: 12.

V and J are TRBV15 and TRBJ1-2; TRBD1 aligns across 7 bases. The sample consisted of peripheral blood. The TCR originated in an adult man with Graves' ophthalmopathy. The CDR3 sequence is CATSRGEGQSHPYTF. CDR3 nucleotides: TGTGCCACCAGCAGAGGCGAGGGACAGTCCCACCCCTACACCTTC. Variable domain in full (rest from reference TRBV15 and TRBJ1-2): DAMVIQNPRYQVTQFGKPVTLSCSQTLNHNVMYWYQQKSSQAPKLLFHYYDKDFNNEADTPDNFQSRRPNTSFCFLDIRSPGLGDTAMYLCATSRGEGQSHPYTFGSGTRLTVV.